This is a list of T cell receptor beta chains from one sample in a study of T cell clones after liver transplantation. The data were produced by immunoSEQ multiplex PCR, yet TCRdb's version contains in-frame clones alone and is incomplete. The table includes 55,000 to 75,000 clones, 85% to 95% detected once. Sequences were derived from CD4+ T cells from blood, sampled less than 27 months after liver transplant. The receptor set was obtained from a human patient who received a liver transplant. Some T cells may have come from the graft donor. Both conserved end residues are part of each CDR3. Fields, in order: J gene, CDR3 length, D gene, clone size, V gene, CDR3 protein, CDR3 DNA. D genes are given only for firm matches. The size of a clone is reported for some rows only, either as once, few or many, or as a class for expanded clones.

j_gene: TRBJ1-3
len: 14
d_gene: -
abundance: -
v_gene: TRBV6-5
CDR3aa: CASSYGGFGNTIYF
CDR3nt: TGTGCCAGCAGTTATGGGGGGTTCGGAAACACCATATATTTT

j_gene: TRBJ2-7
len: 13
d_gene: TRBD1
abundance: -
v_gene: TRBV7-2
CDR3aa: CASSDRVRYEQYF
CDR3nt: TGTGCCAGCAGCGACAGGGTTCGGTACGAGCAGTACTTC

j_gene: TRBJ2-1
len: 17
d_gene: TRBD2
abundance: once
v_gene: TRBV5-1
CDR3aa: CASSNLPLAGGYNEQFF
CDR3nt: TGCGCCAGCAGCAACCTCCCACTAGCGGGAGGCTACAATGAGCAGTTCTTC

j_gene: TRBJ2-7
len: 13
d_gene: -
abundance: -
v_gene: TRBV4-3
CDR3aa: CASSQEVSYEQYF
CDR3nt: TGCGCCAGCAGCCAAGAGGTCTCCTATGAGCAGTACTTC

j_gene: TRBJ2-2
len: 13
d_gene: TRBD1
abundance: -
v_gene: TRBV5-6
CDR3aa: CASSKDRVRELFF
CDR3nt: TGTGCCAGCAGCAAGGACAGGGTGAGGGAGCTGTTTTTT

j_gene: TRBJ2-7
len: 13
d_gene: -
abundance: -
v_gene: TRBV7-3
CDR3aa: CASSLGYPDEQYF
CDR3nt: TGTGCCAGCAGCTTGGGCTACCCTGACGAGCAGTACTTC

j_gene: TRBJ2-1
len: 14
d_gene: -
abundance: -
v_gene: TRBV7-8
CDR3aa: CASSLAEVYNEQFF
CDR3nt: TGTGCCAGCAGCTTAGCGGAGGTTTACAATGAGCAGTTCTTC

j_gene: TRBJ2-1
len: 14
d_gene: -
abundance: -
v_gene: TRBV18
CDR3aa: CASSPLPGGDEQFF
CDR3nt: TGTGCCAGCTCACCACTCCCAGGAGGAGATGAGCAGTTCTTC

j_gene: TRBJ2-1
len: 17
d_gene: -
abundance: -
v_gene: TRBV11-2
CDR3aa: CASSSTSDYRDYNEQFF
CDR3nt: TGTGCCAGCAGCTCCACCTCAGACTACCGGGACTACAATGAGCAGTTCTTC

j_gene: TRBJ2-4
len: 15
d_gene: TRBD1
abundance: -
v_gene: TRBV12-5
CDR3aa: CASGPDRGGENIQYF
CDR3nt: TGTGCTAGTGGTCCGGACAGGGGAGGCGAAAACATTCAGTACTTC

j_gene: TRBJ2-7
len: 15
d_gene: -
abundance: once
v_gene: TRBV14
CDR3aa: CASSPPGTGPYEQYF
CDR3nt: TGTGCCAGCAGCCCCCCAGGGACGGGACCCTACGAGCAGTACTTC

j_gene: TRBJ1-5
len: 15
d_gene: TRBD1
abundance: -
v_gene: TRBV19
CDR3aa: CASSIRTGETQPQHF
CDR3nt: TGTGCCAGTAGTATTCGGACAGGGGAAACTCAGCCCCAGCATTTT

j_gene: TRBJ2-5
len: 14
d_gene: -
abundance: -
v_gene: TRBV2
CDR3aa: CASSSHMYQETQYF
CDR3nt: TGTGCCAGCAGTTCCCATATGTACCAAGAGACCCAGTACTTC

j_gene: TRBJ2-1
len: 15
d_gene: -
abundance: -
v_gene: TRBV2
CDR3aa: CASSEGGAGYNEQFF
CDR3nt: TGTGCCAGCAGTGAGGGCGGGGCCGGCTACAATGAGCAGTTCTTC

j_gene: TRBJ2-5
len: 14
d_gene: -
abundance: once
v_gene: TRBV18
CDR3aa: CASSPGRTGETQYF
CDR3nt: TGTGCCAGCTCACCAGGACGCACCGGGGAGACCCAGTACTTC

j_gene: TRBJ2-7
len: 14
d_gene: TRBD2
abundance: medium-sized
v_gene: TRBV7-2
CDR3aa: CASSLDGPSGEQYF
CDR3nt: TGTGCCAGCAGCTTAGACGGGCCTAGCGGCGAGCAGTACTTC

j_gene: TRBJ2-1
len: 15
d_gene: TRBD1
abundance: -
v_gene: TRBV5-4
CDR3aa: CASSPGTGDLNEQFF
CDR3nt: TGTGCCAGCAGTCCCGGGACAGGGGACCTCAATGAGCAGTTCTTC

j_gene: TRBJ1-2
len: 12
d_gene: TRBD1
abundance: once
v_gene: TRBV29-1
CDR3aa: CSTPGQGYGYTF
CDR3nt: TGCAGCACCCCGGGACAGGGCTATGGCTACACCTTC

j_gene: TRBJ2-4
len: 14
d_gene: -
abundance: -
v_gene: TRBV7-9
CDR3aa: CASSLQDGGDIQYF
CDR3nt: TGTGCCAGCAGCTTACAAGACGGCGGAGACATTCAGTACTTC

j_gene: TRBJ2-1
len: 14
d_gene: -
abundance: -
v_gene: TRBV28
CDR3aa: CASIRGPPYNEQFF
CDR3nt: TGTGCCAGCATCAGGGGACCCCCCTACAATGAGCAGTTCTTC